The next 23 T cell receptor beta chains were all read from a single sample in a study of beta chain features in type 1 diabetes (dated by TCRdb to the late 2010s). What the study reported, not specific to this receptor: A moderate but significant shortening of TCRB CDR3 length was observed in type 1 diabetes patients in all four CD4+ subsets.

Library prep was done by the immunoSEQ multiplex PCR assay. The entire amount of isolated RNA was reverse transcribed using the High Capacity cDNA Reverse Transcription Kit, so the sequenced TCRB transcripts were expressed ones. Not all clones reach the TCRdb copy of this immuneACCESS table, which keeps in-frame sequences only. Checked studies attribute under half of the gap to unresolved V genes and leave the rest unexplained. This sample gives 600,000 to 700,000 clones in total; roughly an eighth of them show up just once. Approximately 0.11% of the sample is held by the ten biggest clonotypes. No antigens are known for them. Sequencing used naive CD4+ T cells from blood. Per the publication, the cell subset or site label means: true naive CD4+ T cells. The source of these receptors is a man aged 30-40 years with type 1 diabetes.

The chain carries TRBV4-3 and TRBJ1-2; D call uncertain. The germline V gene has CDR1 LGHNA and CDR2 YSLEER. This CDR3 has 15 amino acids. Trimming pared 0 bases from V and 4 bases from J, leaving 12 bases between. DNA for the CDR3: TGCGCCAGCAGCCAAGAAAGGGCAGAAGGCTATGGCTACACCTTC. Translated: CASSQERAEGYGYTF.

This clone was seen just once. The CDR3 region has the DNA TGTGCCTGGAGTGTAAGGAGGCAGGGGGTGGGCTACACCTTC. It specifies CAWSVRRQGVGYTF. The rearrangement links TRBV30 to TRBJ1-2, with TRBD1 identical over 7 bases. Losses at the gene ends were 0 bases for V and 8 bases for J; bases not matched to a gene: 9. The CDR3 spans 14 residues. CDR1 and CDR2 (germline): GTSNPN, SVGIG (reference sequence).

This clone was counted only a few times. The J gene is TRBJ2-2, the V gene TRBV5-1; possible D gene TRBD1, 5 bases. Trimming pared 3 bases from V and 1 base from J, leaving 16 bases between. The CDR3 is 17 amino acids. Germline V gene sequence: CDR1 SGHRS, CDR2 YFSETQ. The CDR3 is CASSSLSGAGNTGELFF. CDR3 sequence (DNA): TGCGCCAGCAGCTCGCTGTCTGGGGCAGGGAACACCGGGGAGCTGTTTTTT.

This clone was found a few times. The rearrangement uses TRBV5-1 and TRBJ1-6; TRBD1 matches 8 bases. Per the germline V gene, CDR1 is SGHRS and CDR2 is YFSETQ. V lost 3 bases to trimming and J lost 7 bases; unmatched junction nucleotides: 9. The CDR3 contains 16 residues. The CDR3 sequence: CASSWGAGGSNSPLHF. The CDR3 coding sequence is TGCGCCAGCAGCTGGGGTGCAGGGGGCTCGAATTCACCCCTCCACTTT.

The V call is TRBV4-1, the J call TRBJ1-5; D might be TRBD1 (6 bases). The V gene lost 4 bases and the J gene lost 0 bases, with 16 bases spanning the gap. Germline V gene sequence: CDR1 MGHRA, CDR2 YSYEKL. This CDR3 region has 17 residues. The CDR3 is CASSRGGTANSNQPQHF. CDR3 DNA: TGCGCCAGCAGCCGAGGGGGAACAGCTAATAGCAATCAGCCCCAGCATTTT.

This clone was counted only a few times. The V call is TRBV29-1, the J call TRBJ1-1, with a weak D call TRBD1 (6 bases). Germline assignment: CDR1 SQVTM and CDR2 ANQGSEA. The CDR3 totals 17 residues. Trimming stripped 7 bases from V and 0 bases from J, with 24 bases between. CDR3 amino acids: CSAANVLRGVLNTEAFF. DNA for the CDR3: TGCAGCGCCGCGAACGTGCTGAGGGGGGTTCTGAACACTGAAGCTTTCTTT. Based on the CDR3 plus reference TRBV29-1 and TRBJ1-1, the full variable domain is SAVISQKPSRDICQRGTSLTIQCQVDSQVTMMFWYRQQPGQSLTLIATANQGSEATYESGFVIDKFPISRPNLTFSTLTVSNMSPEDSSIYLCSAANVLRGVLNTEAFFGQGTRLTVV.

The chain recombines TRBV18 with TRBJ2-1, with D tentatively TRBD1 (5 bases). Trimming cost V 0 bases and J 7 bases, with 13 bases left between them. The CDR3 contains 15 residues. Germline V gene lookup returns CDR1 KGHSH and CDR2 LQKENI. CDR3 sequence: CASSPPDQGLNEQFF. Here the CDR3 DNA reads TGTGCCAGCTCACCACCCGACCAGGGTTTGAATGAGCAGTTCTTC.

The chain joins TRBV6-5 to TRBJ1-2; TRBD1 might be the D (5 bases). Germline V lookup: CDR1 MNHEY, CDR2 SVGAGI. The CDR3 totals 14 residues. Trimming left V 0 bases short and J 2 bases short, with 7 bases between. CDR3 in DNA: TGTGCCAGCAGTTACTCTAAGGGGAACTATGGCTACACCTTC. It specifies CASSYSKGNYGYTF.

This clone was observed a few times. The gene calls are TRBV6-5 and TRBJ1-1; D is unclear. The germline V gene encodes CDR1 MNHEY and CDR2 SVGAGI. The CDR3 sequence is 15 residues long. Trimming removed 0 bases from V and 1 base from J, with 9 bases in between. CDR3 region: CASSYSTVSNTEAFF. CDR3 nucleotides: TGTGCCAGCAGTTACTCGACCGTATCGAACACTGAAGCTTTCTTT.

This clone has more than one count but fewer than ten. The chain couples TRBV5-6 to TRBJ1-4; D not certain. V was trimmed by 6 bases and J by 5 bases, leaving 20 bases between them. This CDR3 is 16 amino acids long. Germline loops: CDR1 SGHDT, CDR2 YYEEEE. The CDR3 loop is CASTTLSRVGNEKLFF. The CDR3 DNA reads TGTGCCAGCACCACACTCTCTCGGGTCGGAAATGAAAAACTGTTTTTT.

The chain recombines TRBV6-6 with TRBJ1-2; tentatively, D is TRBD1 (5 bases). The CDR3 spans 11 residues. Germline assignment: CDR1 MNHNY and CDR2 SVGAGI (reference sequence). The CDR3 loop is CCSRANYGYTF. The CDR3 coding sequence is TGTTGTTCCAGGGCTAACTATGGCTACACCTTC.

The chain combines TRBV25-1 with TRBJ1-2; 7 positions agree with TRBD1. The CDR3 is 13 amino acids. Germline-derived CDR1 and CDR2 are MGHDK and SYGVNS. J was trimmed by 5 bases and V by 6 bases; bases with no gene match: 6. The CDR3 bases are TGTGCCAGCAGCCCAGGACAGGCTTATGGCTACACCTTC. It yields the protein CASSPGQAYGYTF.

This clone was seen more than once but under ten times. This chain uses TRBV14 with TRBJ1-6, with TRBD1 matching 9 bases. This CDR3 is 14 amino acids long. J was trimmed by 7 bases and V by 11 bases; bases with no gene match: 9. Germline CDR1 and CDR2: SGHDN and FVKESK. The CDR3 bases are TGTGCCGTTCGGACAGGGGCGCGGAATTCACCCCTCCACTTT. Amino acid sequence: CAVRTGARNSPLHF.

This clone was detected only a few times. The chain has TRBV2 and TRBJ2-2, with unresolved D. This CDR3 comprises 12 residues. Trimming removed 6 bases from V and 3 bases from J, with 5 bases in between. Per the germline V gene, CDR1 is SNHLY and CDR2 is FYNNEI. The CDR3 here is CASRADTGELFF. CDR3 DNA: TGTGCCAGCAGAGCAGACACCGGGGAGCTGTTTTTT.

This clone was seen only a few times. In DNA form, the CDR3 reads TGTGCCAGCACCCTGGACAGAAGTAACACCGGGGAGCTGTTTTTT. Its protein is CASTLDRSNTGELFF. The chain joins TRBV11-2 to TRBJ2-2, with TRBD1 as a possible D gene (6 bases). This CDR3 contains 15 residues. The germline V gene has CDR1 SGHAT and CDR2 FQNNGV. Between the trimmed V and J ends, which lost 7 bases and 2 bases, there was a span of 14 bases.

The chain is built from TRBV28 and TRBJ1-5, with a weak D call TRBD1 (6 bases). Trimming left V 6 bases short and J 6 bases short, with 12 bases between. This CDR3 is 13 amino acids long. Germline V gives CDR1 MDHEN, CDR2 SYDVKM. Here the CDR3 DNA reads TGTGCCAGCAGAATACAGGGATCTCAGCCCCAGCATTTT. Encoded protein: CASRIQGSQPQHF.

This clone appeared a few times. At one end the junction does not follow the germline gene, possibly because of a read error. V is TRBV9 and J is TRBJ2-1; D remains unclear. Germline V CDR1 and CDR2: SGDLS, YYNGEE. The CDR3 is made up of 14 amino acids. The CDR3 nucleotides read TGTGCCAGCAGCGTCTCCAGGTATTACAGTGAGCAGTTCTTC. This codes for CASSVSRYYSEQFF. The entire variable domain, with the rest obtained from reference TRBV9 and TRBJ2-1, is as follows: DSGVTQTPKHLITATGQRVTLRCSPRSGDLSVYWYQQSLDQGLQFLIQYYNGEERAKGNILERFSAQQFPDLHSELNLSSLELGDSALYFCASSVSRYYSEQFFGPGTRLTVL.

The V and J genes are TRBV21-1 and TRBJ2-7. TRBV21-1 is a listed pseudogene. CDR3 size: 14 residues. The CDR3 bases are TGTGCCAGCTGGGTATGGTCGCCCTCAAGGGAGCAGTACTTC. Amino acids: CASWVWSPSREQYF.

The rearrangement links TRBV7-8 to TRBJ2-7, with a tentative D call TRBD1 (6 bases). The CDR3 covers 13 residues. V dropped 7 bases and J dropped 1 base, with 11 bases sitting between them. In germline, CDR1 is SGHVS, CDR2 FQNEAQ. The chain's CDR3 is CASTVRGSYEQYF. The CDR3 DNA follows: TGTGCCAGCACCGTTAGGGGGTCCTACGAGCAGTACTTC.

The genes are TRBV7-2 and TRBJ2-1; 13 nucleotides agree with TRBD2. V gave up 2 bases and J gave up 8 bases; unmatched junction bases: 12. Germline V gene data show CDR1 as SGHTA and CDR2 as FQGNSA. The CDR3 runs to 18 residues. The CDR3 nucleotides read TGTGCCAGCAGCTTAACTAGCGGGGGGGTATTGACATACTATGAGCAGTTCTTC. Amino acids: CASSLTSGGVLTYYEQFF.

J is TRBJ2-7 and V is TRBV18; D is undetermined. The V end was cut by 4 bases, the J end by 4 bases, with 14 bases between. The CDR3 totals 14 residues. Germline CDR1 reads KGHSH; CDR2 reads LQKENI. CDR3 sequence (DNA): TGTGCCAGCTCACTTAGTCTGACGGATTACGAGCAGTACTTC. Translation gives CASSLSLTDYEQYF.

The V and J genes are TRBV5-1 and TRBJ2-5; 10 positions match TRBD1. Looked up from germline, CDR1 is SGHRS and CDR2 is YFSETQ. The CDR3 is 15 residues long. V lost 4 bases to trimming and J lost 2 bases; unmatched junction nucleotides: 5. The CDR3 region is CASSAGTGVQETQYF. Here the CDR3 DNA reads TGCGCCAGCAGCGCAGGGACAGGGGTACAAGAGACCCAGTACTTC.

This clone has a handful of counts. The genes are TRBV7-9 and TRBJ1-2, with 9 bases that match TRBD1. CDR3 size: 16 residues. Germline trimming cut 2 bases from V and 7 bases from J; bases unmatched to any gene: 11. Germline CDR1 and CDR2: SEHNR and FQNEAQ (reference sequence). DNA for the CDR3: TGTGCCAGCAGCTTAACGGCACAGGGGGCGTCTGGTGGCTACACCTTC. This codes for CASSLTAQGASGGYTF.